This entry lists 7 T cell receptor beta chains sequenced from one sample in a study of identical twins. MiXCR, applied by TCRdb to the 5' RACE reads, yields one record per CDR3 protein. The table has about 500,000 distinct CDR3 sequences, 13% to 15% seen once. The same specimen was also included in a second study, on yellow fever vaccine responses in identical twins.

Specimen: CD4+ T cells sorted from blood. The receptors come from a woman aged 18-29 years in good health.

The chain carries TRBV20-1 and TRBJ2-1, with TRBD2 matching 12 bases. V was pared by 4 bases and J by 3 bases, with 7 bases of the junction left unmatched. The CDR3 sequence is 16 residues long. The germline V gene has CDR1 DFQATT and CDR2 SNEGSKA (reference sequence). CDR3 in amino acids: CSATIGLAGNYNEQFF. In DNA form, the CDR3 reads TGCAGTGCTACAATTGGACTAGCGGGGAACTACAATGAGCAGTTCTTC.

This clonotype has at least ten counts. CDR3 in DNA: TGTGCCAGCAGTTTAGGGGGGCCGGTTTTCGCAGATACGCAGTATTTT. Translating it yields CASSLGGPVFADTQYF. The chain is built from TRBV12-3 or TRBV12-4 and TRBJ2-3; the D gene is possibly TRBD1 (6 bases). V lost 1 base to trimming and J lost 4 bases, with 15 bases between them. The CDR3 sequence is 16 residues long.

The chain couples TRBV20-1 to TRBJ2-7; 9 nucleotides match TRBD1. CDR1 and CDR2 (germline): DFQATT, SNEGSKA (reference sequence). CDR3 length: 13 residues. Losses at the gene ends were 7 bases for V and 4 bases for J; bases not matched to a gene: 8. The CDR3 sequence: CSGAGTGYYEQYF. CDR3 in DNA: TGCAGTGGGGCCGGGACAGGGTATTACGAGCAGTACTTC.

This clonotype was seen a handful of times. The rearrangement uses TRBV12-3 or TRBV12-4 and TRBJ2-7, with D unresolved. The CDR3 sequence is 13 residues long. Trimming cost V 2 bases and J 5 bases, with 10 bases left between them. The CDR3 coding sequence is TGTGCCAGCAGTTTACCCCCCCCCGACGAGCAGTACTTC. It encodes CASSLPPPDEQYF.

This chain uses TRBV5-1 with TRBJ2-3; 14 bases agree with TRBD2. The CDR3 has 19 residues. Germline CDR1 and CDR2: SGHRS and YFSETQ. The V gene end was trimmed by 4 bases and the J gene end by 3 bases; junction bases not matched to a gene: 13. The CDR3 spells CASSLGGLAGEGGTDTQYF. CDR3 DNA sequence: TGCGCCAGCAGCCTTGGGGGACTAGCGGGAGAAGGAGGGACAGATACGCAGTATTTT.

This chain uses TRBV5-6 with TRBJ1-1, with a possible D match to TRBD1 (6 bases). CDR1 SGHDT and CDR2 YYEEEE come from the germline V gene. V was cut by 2 bases and J by 1 base, with 12 bases left in between. This CDR3 region has 15 residues. CDR3 protein: CASSFGGPTNTEAFF. The CDR3 nucleotides read TGTGCCAGCAGCTTCGGGGGGCCGACGAACACTGAAGCTTTCTTT.

This clonotype has a handful of counts. The V and J genes are TRBV28 and TRBJ2-7, with D possibly TRBD1 on 6 matching bases. This CDR3 is 14 amino acids long. V shed 0 bases and J shed 4 bases, with 10 bases lying between them. Germline CDR1 MDHEN, CDR2 SYDVKM. The CDR3 sequence: CASSLWAGEYEQYF. CDR3 nucleotide sequence: TGTGCCAGCAGTTTATGGGCAGGGGAGTACGAGCAGTACTTC.